This T cell receptor beta chain is drawn from a study of blood T cell repertoires in COVID-19. Study information: Sites in the United States, Italy and Spain provided acute and convalescent COVID-19 samples. Sample material is recorded as cDNA or gDNA derived from T cells, B-cell-depleted T cells, or PBMCs.

Methods used by the authors: Reference gene primer amplification in the assay estimated nucleated cell counts. Data came from immunoSEQ multiplex PCR; TCRdb stores just in-frame clones and leaves some out. V and J calls and clone size follow that table, whereas D and trimming were derived from the DNA. The table lists 30,000 to 40,000 clones, around 87% of them singletons. V dropped 2 bases and J dropped 0 bases, with 8 bases sitting between them. Germline V lookup: CDR1 GTSNPN, CDR2 SVGIG (reference sequence). CDR3 length: 13 amino acids. Sequenced sample: peripheral blood. This sequence was found in a man between 65 and 85 years old with acute or convalescent COVID-19. V gene TRBV30 combines with J gene TRBJ2-7, with D possibly TRBD2 on 6 matching bases. Written as DNA, the CDR3 is TGTGCCTGGAGTCGGGGGTTCTCCTACGAGCAGTACTTC. It yields the protein CAWSRGFSYEQYF.